These 8 T cell receptor beta chains were all obtained from the same sample, sequenced in a study of shared clonotypes between healthy human individuals. Only in-frame clones appear in the TCRdb table, and some are missing; sequencing was by immunoSEQ multiplex PCR. Here the sample spans 100,000 to 120,000 clones, around two thirds being singletons. The source material was memory CD8+ T cells sorted from blood. Subset indicated: CD45RO+ cells pooled with CCR7-negative TemRA cells. Receptor source: a woman aged 25 to 39 in good health.

The V and J genes are TRBV5-8 and TRBJ1-1; D perhaps matches TRBD1 (6 bases). V shed 5 bases and J shed 3 bases, with 14 bases lying between them. From germline, CDR1 is SGHTS and CDR2 YDEGEE. The CDR3 covers 14 residues. CDR3 in DNA: TGTGCCAGCAGGCCGGAGGCAGGGGACACTGAAGCTTTCTTT. Its translation is CASRPEAGDTEAFF.

V gene TRBV28 combines with J gene TRBJ1-5; 12 bases agree with TRBD1. The trim removed 6 bases at V and 2 bases at J, leaving 11 bases unmatched. Per germline, CDR1 MDHEN and CDR2 SYDVKM. The CDR3 has 18 residues. The CDR3 loop is CASSDTRDRGRGNQPQHF. CDR3 DNA sequence: TGTGCCAGCAGCGATACCAGGGACAGGGGGCGAGGCAATCAGCCCCAGCATTTT.

Only a few counts were recorded for this clone. This sequence joins TRBV29-1 and TRBJ2-2; D is possibly TRBD2 (6 bases). CDR1 SQVTM and CDR2 ANQGSEA come from the germline V gene. V was shortened by 6 bases and J by 3 bases, with 11 bases between the two germline ends. The CDR3 spans 13 residues. The CDR3 bases are TGCAGCGTCGTAGCGGCAGACACCGGGGAGCTGTTTTTT. This codes for CSVVAADTGELFF.

Only a few counts were recorded for this clone. The gene calls are TRBV9 and TRBJ2-7, with 12 bases aligning to TRBD2. From germline, CDR1 is SGDLS and CDR2 YYNGEE. V trimming: 3 bases; J trimming: 2 bases; junction bases outside the gene matches: 3. The CDR3 consists of 15 residues. The chain's CDR3 is CASSASGGDTYEQYF. In nucleotides, the CDR3 is TGTGCCAGCAGCGCTAGCGGGGGGGATACCTACGAGCAGTACTTC. The full variable domain, with the rest looked up from reference TRBV9 and TRBJ2-7, is DSGVTQTPKHLITATGQRVTLRCSPRSGDLSVYWYQQSLDQGLQFLIQYYNGEERAKGNILERFSAQQFPDLHSELNLSSLELGDSALYFCASSASGGDTYEQYFGPGTRLTVT.

V is TRBV25-1 and J is TRBJ1-1; 9 nucleotides line up with TRBD1. CDR3 length equals 13 residues. The junction had 5 bases not matched to a gene; V was cut back by 2 bases and J by 10 bases. Germline V gene lookup returns CDR1 MGHDK and CDR2 SYGVNS. CDR3 sequence (DNA): TGTGCCAGCAGTGAAGTCGGGACAGGGAGAGCTTTCTTT. Translating it yields CASSEVGTGRAFF.

V and J are TRBV6-5 and TRBJ2-7; the D is unclear. The V and J ends lost 6 bases and 7 bases respectively, with 13 bases between them. The CDR3 runs to 12 residues. Germline-derived CDR1 and CDR2 are MNHEY and SVGAGI. The CDR3 DNA reads TGTGCCAGCAGCCTTCTTCTGGGAGAGCAGTACTTC. This translates into CASSLLLGEQYF.

This sequence joins TRBV19 and TRBJ2-3; D perhaps matches TRBD1 (5 bases). Between the trimmed V and J ends, which lost 5 bases and 5 bases, there was a span of 8 bases. The CDR3 length is 12 residues. Germline V gives CDR1 LNHDA, CDR2 SQIVND (reference sequence). The CDR3 DNA follows: TGTGCCAGTAGTTTTAGGGGAGATACGCAGTATTTT. Translation: CASSFRGDTQYF.

The V and J genes are TRBV28 and TRBJ2-1, with 9 bases that match TRBD2. The CDR3 contains 15 residues. Germline CDR1 is MDHEN and CDR2 is SYDVKM. V was clipped by 5 bases and J by 8 bases; unmatched bases: 10. CDR3 in DNA: TGTGCCAGCAGTCCTCTTAGCGGGAGTTTCTATGAGCAGTTCTTC. Translation: CASSPLSGSFYEQFF. Supplemented by reference TRBV28 and TRBJ2-1, the full variable domain reads DVKVTQSSRYLVKRTGEKVFLECVQDMDHENMFWYRQDPGLGLRLIYFSYDVKMKEKGDIPEGYSVSREKKERFSLILESASTNQTSMYLCASSPLSGSFYEQFFGPGTRLTVL.